This T cell receptor (beta chain) is from a study of blood T cell repertoires in COVID-19. Study details: Spain, Italy and the United States supplied samples that represented acute and convalescent COVID-19.

Per the authors' pipeline: Scientists estimated how many nucleated cells there were by amplifying reference gene primers. Using immunoSEQ multiplex PCR, the repertoire was profiled, and TCRdb retains in-frame clones only, with some absent. V, J and clone size are those of that table, while D and trimming were read from the DNA. Seen here are approximately 300,000 clones, around 90% observed once, and the top ten hold 2% to 3%. Material: peripheral blood. This clonotype was sampled from a man between 18 and 29 years old with active or convalescent COVID-19.

As DNA, the CDR3 is TGTGCCAGCAGTGGGGGACTAGTGTTCAATGAGCAGTTCTTC. Residues: CASSGGLVFNEQFF. The chain has TRBV27 and TRBJ2-1; 8 bases fit TRBD2. The CDR3 loop spans 14 amino acids. V shed 5 bases, J shed 6 bases, and the junction held 6 bases outside the gene matches. Germline CDR1 reads MNHEY; CDR2 reads SMNVEV (reference sequence).